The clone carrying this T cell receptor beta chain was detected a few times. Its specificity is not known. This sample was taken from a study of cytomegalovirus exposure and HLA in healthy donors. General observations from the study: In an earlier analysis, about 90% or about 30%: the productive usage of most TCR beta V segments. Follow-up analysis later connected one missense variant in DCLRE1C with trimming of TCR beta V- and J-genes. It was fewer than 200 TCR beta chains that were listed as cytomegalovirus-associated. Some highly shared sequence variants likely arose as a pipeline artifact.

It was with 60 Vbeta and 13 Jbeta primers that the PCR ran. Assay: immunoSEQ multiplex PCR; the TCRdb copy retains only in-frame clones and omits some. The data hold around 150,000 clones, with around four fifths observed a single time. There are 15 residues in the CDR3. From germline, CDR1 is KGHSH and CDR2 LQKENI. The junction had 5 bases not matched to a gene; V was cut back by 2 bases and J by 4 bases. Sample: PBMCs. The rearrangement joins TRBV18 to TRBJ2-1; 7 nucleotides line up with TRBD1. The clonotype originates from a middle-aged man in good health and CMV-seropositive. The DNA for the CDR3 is TGTGCCAGCTCACCAAGCCAGGGGGATTACAATGAGCAGTTCTTC. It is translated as CASSPSQGDYNEQFF.